This TCR beta chain stems from a study of CD8 T cells in ankylosing spondylitis. To note about this clonotype: Its cognate antigen is unknown.

Researchers built TCR beta libraries using quantitative 5'-RACE with molecular barcodes. TCRdb recomputed calls from the 5' RACE reads with MiXCR, one row per CDR3 protein. The sample has about 310,000 distinct CDR3 sequences, less than 25% seen once. This CDR3 region has 17 residues. The V gene's germline CDR1 is SGHRS and CDR2 YFSETQ. V shed 1 base and J 1 base; nucleotides not matched to a gene: 8. Study results and caveats: Before this, some motif variants had been reported in reactive arthritis synovial fluid and blood. Clones tied to disease were said to be significantly enriched in matched ankylosing spondylitis synovial fluid. Disease-linked clones had a CD8+ phenotype and relatively low frequency in peripheral blood.

This TCR came from a female donor with ankylosing spondylitis or in good health (not recorded which). The chain has TRBV5-1 and TRBJ1-1, with TRBD1 matching over 9 bases. The sequencing sample was made of blood, either unsorted or a sorted T cell fraction (not recorded which). CDR3 loop: CASSLRTGDGWNTEAFF. The DNA for the CDR3 is TGCGCCAGCAGCTTGAGGACAGGGGATGGCTGGAACACTGAAGCTTTCTTT.